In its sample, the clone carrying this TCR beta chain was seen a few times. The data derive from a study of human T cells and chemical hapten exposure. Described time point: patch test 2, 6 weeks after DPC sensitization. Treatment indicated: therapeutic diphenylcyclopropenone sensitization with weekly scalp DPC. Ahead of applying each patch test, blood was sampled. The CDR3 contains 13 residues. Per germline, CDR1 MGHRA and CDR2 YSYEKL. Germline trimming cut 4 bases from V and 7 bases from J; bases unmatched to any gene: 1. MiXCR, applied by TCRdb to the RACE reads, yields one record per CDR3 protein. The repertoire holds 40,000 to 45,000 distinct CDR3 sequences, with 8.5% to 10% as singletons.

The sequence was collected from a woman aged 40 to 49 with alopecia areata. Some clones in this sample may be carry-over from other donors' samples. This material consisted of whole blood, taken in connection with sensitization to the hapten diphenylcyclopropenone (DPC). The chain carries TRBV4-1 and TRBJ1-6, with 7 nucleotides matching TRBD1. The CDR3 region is CASSPGQNSPLHF. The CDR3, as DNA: TGCGCCAGCAGCCCGGGACAGAATTCACCCCTCCACTTT.